These T cell receptor beta chains were read from a single sample in a study of vaccination effects on CD4 cells after COVID-19. TCRdb's copy holds only in-frame clones and misses some; the assay was immunoSEQ multiplex PCR. The sample includes almost 70,000 clones, 74% of them seen just once. Their antigen targets remain unknown. The material was CD4+ T cells from PBMCs cultured with HCoV-229E spike peptides, obtained after COVID-19 vaccination. Every receptor here comes from a human donor who received a COVID-19 vaccine. Each CDR3 is given with its conserved first and last residue. D genes are given only for firm matches. Clone size is not always given. Where it is, it says once, few, many or a class for expanded clones.

j_call,clone_size,d_call,cdr3_length,v_call,cdr3_nt,cdr3_aa
TRBJ2-3,few,TRBD2,17,TRBV24-1,TGTGCCACCAGTGAGGGACTAGCGGGGGGGTCGGCAGATACGCAGTATTTT,CATSEGLAGGSADTQYF
TRBJ2-4,.,.,22,TRBV21-1,TGTGCCAGCAGCAAAAGGGTTTTGGGACAGGGGGCGCGAGCTCCCGCCAAAAACATTCAGTACTTC,CASSKRVLGQGARAPAKNIQYF
TRBJ2-5,.,.,13,TRBV3-1/TRBV3-2,TGTGCCAGCATCCTTGGGGCCGCGGGGACCCAGTACTTC,CASILGAAGTQYF
TRBJ2-3,.,TRBD2,14,TRBV5-1,TGCGCCAGCAGTGCGGGGGGATACACAGATACGCAGTATTTT,CASSAGGYTDTQYF
TRBJ2-3,.,.,13,TRBV24-1,TGTGCCACCCTGTACAGTGCCGGGTTAGCGCAGTATTTT,CATLYSAGLAQYF
TRBJ2-5,.,TRBD1,15,TRBV24-1,TGTGCCACCAGTGACCCTCAGGGGGCTCAAGAGACCCAGTACTTC,CATSDPQGAQETQYF
TRBJ2-2,.,TRBD2,15,TRBV14,TGTGCCAGCAGTACAGGACTAGCGGGTATCGGGGAGCTGTTTTTT,CASSTGLAGIGELFF
TRBJ1-2,.,.,15,TRBV7-8,TGTGCCAGCAGCGTCTCCAGGGGTTCTAACTATGGCTACACCTTC,CASSVSRGSNYGYTF
TRBJ1-4,.,TRBD1,14,TRBV27,TGTGCCAGCAGCCTCAGGGGGGGTTATGAAAAACTGTTTTTT,CASSLRGGYEKLFF
TRBJ1-1,.,.,15,TRBV6-2/TRBV6-3,TGTGCCAGCAGTTCCGTCCCCTCGGGGGGAACTGAAGCTTTCTTT,CASSSVPSGGTEAFF
TRBJ1-2,.,.,15,TRBV4-3,TGCGCCAGCAGCCAAGGGGACGGGGTTTCCTATGGCTACACCTTC,CASSQGDGVSYGYTF
TRBJ1-1,.,.,14,TRBV3-1/TRBV3-2,TGTGCCAGCAGCCAGGAGACAGTGAACACTGAAGCTTTCTTT,CASSQETVNTEAFF
TRBJ1-2,few,.,11,TRBV3-1/TRBV3-2,TGTGCCAGCAGCCGACTTTATGGCTACACCTTC,CASSRLYGYTF
TRBJ2-1,.,TRBD2,16,TRBV18,TGTGCCAGCTCACCCGCCGGACTAGCGGGTAACAATGAGCAGTTCTTC,CASSPAGLAGNNEQFF
TRBJ2-5,few,TRBD2,14,TRBV5-1,TGCGCCAGCAGACGGGGGGGACCGCAAGAGACCCAGTACTTC,CASRRGGPQETQYF
TRBJ1-1,.,TRBD1,15,TRBV10-2,TGCGCCAGCAAGGGGGTGGACAGGTTGAACACTGAAGCTTTCTTT,CASKGVDRLNTEAFF
TRBJ1-4,.,.,13,TRBV19,TGTGCCAGTAGTCGAGGCCCTAATGAAAAACTGTTTTTT,CASSRGPNEKLFF
TRBJ2-5,.,.,13,TRBV6-5,TGTGCCAGCACCCAAGAGTCGCGAGAGACCCAGTACTTC,CASTQESRETQYF
TRBJ1-2,.,.,15,TRBV19,TGTGCCAGTAGGACGGCGGGGGCGCGAGGCTATGGCTACACCTTC,CASRTAGARGYGYTF